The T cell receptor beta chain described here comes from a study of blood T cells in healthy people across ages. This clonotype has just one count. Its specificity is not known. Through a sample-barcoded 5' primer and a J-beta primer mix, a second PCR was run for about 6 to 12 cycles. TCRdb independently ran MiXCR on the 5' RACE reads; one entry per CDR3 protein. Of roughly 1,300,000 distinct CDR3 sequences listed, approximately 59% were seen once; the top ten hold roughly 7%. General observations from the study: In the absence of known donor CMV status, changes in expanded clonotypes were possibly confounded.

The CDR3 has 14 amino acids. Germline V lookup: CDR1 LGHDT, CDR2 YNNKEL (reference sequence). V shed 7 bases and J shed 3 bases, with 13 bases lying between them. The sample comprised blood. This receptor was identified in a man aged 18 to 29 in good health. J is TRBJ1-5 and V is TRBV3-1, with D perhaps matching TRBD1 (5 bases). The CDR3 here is CASTSGRHNQPQHF. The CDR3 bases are TGTGCCAGCACCTCGGGACGGCACAATCAGCCCCAGCATTTT.